The clone carrying this T cell receptor beta chain was counted only a few times. The antigen is unknown. Assay used: immunoSEQ multiplex PCR; TCRdb lists only in-frame clones, some missing. The sample carries tens of thousands of clones, 80% to 85% recorded once. The CDR3 runs to 15 residues. Between the trimmed V and J ends, which lost 2 bases and 2 bases, there was a span of 13 bases. Germline V gene data show CDR1 as SNHLY and CDR2 as FYNNEI. These data are taken from a study of OX40 agonist ivuxolimab in advanced cancers. Study background: Dose-escalation cases comprised hepatocellular carcinoma, melanoma, renal cell or head and neck cancer. Notes on the study in general: The CD4+ and CD8+ T cells in the blood had expanded clonally by week 6 at 0.1 to 3.0 mg/kg. CD8+ T cells showed, on average, more clonal expansion than CD4+ cells.

Sampled blood was obtained at baseline, cycle 4 day 1, and cycle 7 day 1. This sequence was found in an adult with an advanced solid tumor such as melanoma, head and neck, liver or kidney cancer. The chain has TRBV2 and TRBJ2-7; tentatively, D is TRBD1 (6 bases). The sample consisted of CD4+ or CD8+ T cells sorted from blood, taken in a trial of the OX40 agonist ivuxolimab. CDR3 sequence (DNA): TGTGCCAGCAGTGAATTGGGGGCCCAAACCTACGAGCAGTACTTC. This translates into CASSELGAQTYEQYF. The full variable domain, in which reference TRBV2 and TRBJ2-7 provide the parts outside the CDR3, is EPEVTQTPSHQVTQMGQEVILRCVPISNHLYFYWYRQILGQKVEFLVSFYNNEISEKSEIFDDQFSVERPDGSNFTLKIRSTKLEDSAMYFCASSELGAQTYEQYFGPGTRLTVT.